This T cell receptor beta chain was identified in a study of blood T cell repertoires in COVID-19 (dated by TCRdb to between 2020 and 2021). Describing the broader study: Samples covering the acute and convalescent phases of COVID-19 were provided by collaborators in the United States, Italy and Spain. The prospective study material was composed of cDNA or gDNA derived from T cells, B-cell-depleted T cells, or PBMCs. The dataset comprised deeply sampled blood TCRbeta repertoires from subjects exposed to, actively infected with, or recovered from COVID-19. The repertoires were made available in a free public database intended to serve as a resource for research on the immune response to SARS-CoV-2. Samples came from the ongoing ImmuneRACE study (first 160 participants) plus 1,254 subjects from 6 global collaborators. The sample metadata nearly always contained a de-identified subject ID, COVID-19 status, age in years and sex. Where available, HLA class I and class II types were taken from metadata supplied by the sample provider and were not determined by assay-based typing. General study outcomes and caveats: How much clinical and demographic metadata was included differed by source and by participant, and the metadata was provided uncurated.

Participants in the prospective study were enrolled through a virtual design, were aged about 18 to 100 years, and lived in fewer than 30 United States geographic areas. To assign participants to cohorts, the prospective study relied on clinical history that participants themselves reported in a screening survey and a study questionnaire. ImmuneRACE Cohort 3 recovered participants were defined by two consecutive negative NP/OP PCR tests, healthcare professional clearance, or symptom resolution. In the prospective study, mobile phlebotomists collected whole blood, serum and a nasopharyngeal or oropharyngeal swab from each participant. Over an approximately 2-month period, participants in the prospective study had the option of providing additional blood draws and questionnaires. Blood samples from the prospective study were shipped frozen or at room temperature prior to DNA extraction. TCRbeta CDR3 regions were amplified from genomic DNA using the immunoSEQ Assay, a bias-controlled multiplex PCR. Concerning the study's data processing: The number of nucleated cells in each sample was estimated from the amplification of reference gene primers within the assay. To quantify the absolute abundance of each unique TCRbeta CDR3 rearrangement, sequence reads were collapsed and filtered. For each sample, productive Simpson clonality was calculated as the square root of Simpson's diversity index over productive rearrangements. Entries here come from immuneACCESS through TCRdb and include only in-frame sequences with V and J called. Some clones fail to appear in such tables; in the studies checked, an unresolved V gene covers under half of the shortfall, and the cause of the remainder is unknown. V and J calls and clone size are as listed in that table; D and trimming were resolved from the DNA. This sample gives 360,000 or so clones in total; 87% of them show up just once. The ten largest account for 3% of the sample.

Points on this clone: The target of this receptor is not known. No base qualities exist here, and no much larger clone lies one base off it.

Unmatched junction bases come to 5, with V trimmed by 11 bases and J by 5 bases. The CDR3 contains 12 residues, cysteine and phenylalanine counted. CDR3 DNA is the only sequence kept; it has 36 bases, read in frame from the first base. According to the germline V gene, CDR1 reads MDHEN and CDR2 reads SYDVKM. The clonotype originates from a woman in her twenties or thirties who had recovered from COVID-19. The sequenced sample was PBMCs or T cells enriched from blood (not recorded which). This sequence uses TRBV28 and TRBJ1-1; TRBD1 fits 10 bases in the junction. The CDR3 has the sequence CAGRDRGTEAFF. The bases read TGTGCCGGCCGGGACAGGGGAACTGAAGCTTTCTTT.